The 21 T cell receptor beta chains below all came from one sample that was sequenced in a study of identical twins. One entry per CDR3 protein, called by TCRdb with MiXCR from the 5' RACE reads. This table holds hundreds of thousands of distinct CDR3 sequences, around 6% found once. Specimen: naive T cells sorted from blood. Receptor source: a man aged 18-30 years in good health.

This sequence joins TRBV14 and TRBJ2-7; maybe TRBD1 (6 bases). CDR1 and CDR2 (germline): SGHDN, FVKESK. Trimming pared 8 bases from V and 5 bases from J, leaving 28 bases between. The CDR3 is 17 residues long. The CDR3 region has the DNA TGTGCCAGCTGTTGGGGGCCCTACCCAACAAAGATGAACGAGCAGTACGTC. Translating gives CASCWGPYPTKMNEQYV.

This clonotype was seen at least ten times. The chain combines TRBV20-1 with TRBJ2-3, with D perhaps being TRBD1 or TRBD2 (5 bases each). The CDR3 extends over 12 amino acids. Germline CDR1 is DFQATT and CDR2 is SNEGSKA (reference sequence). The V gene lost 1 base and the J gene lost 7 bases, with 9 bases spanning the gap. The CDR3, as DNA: TGCAGTGCTAGAGCGGGGACCAATACGCAGTATTTT. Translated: CSARAGTNTQYF.

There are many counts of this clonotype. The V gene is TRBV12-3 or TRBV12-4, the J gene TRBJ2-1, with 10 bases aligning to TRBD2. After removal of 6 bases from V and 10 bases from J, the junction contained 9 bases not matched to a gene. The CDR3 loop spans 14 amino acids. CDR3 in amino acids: CASSHTSGDLEQFF. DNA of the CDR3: TGTGCCAGCAGCCACACTAGCGGGGACTTAGAGCAGTTCTTC.

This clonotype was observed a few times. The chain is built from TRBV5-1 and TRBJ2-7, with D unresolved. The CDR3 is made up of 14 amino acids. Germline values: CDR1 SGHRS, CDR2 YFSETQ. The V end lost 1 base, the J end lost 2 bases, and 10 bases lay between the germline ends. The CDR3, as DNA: TGCGCCAGCAGCTTGATACAGACGACCTACGAGCAGTACTTC. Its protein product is CASSLIQTTYEQYF.

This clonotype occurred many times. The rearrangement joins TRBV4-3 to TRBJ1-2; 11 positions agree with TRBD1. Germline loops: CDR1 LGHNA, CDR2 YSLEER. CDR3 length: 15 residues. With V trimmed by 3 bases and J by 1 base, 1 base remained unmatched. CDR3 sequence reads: CASSQGQGVNYGYTF. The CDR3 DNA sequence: TGCGCCAGCAGCCAGGGACAGGGGGTTAACTATGGCTACACCTTC.

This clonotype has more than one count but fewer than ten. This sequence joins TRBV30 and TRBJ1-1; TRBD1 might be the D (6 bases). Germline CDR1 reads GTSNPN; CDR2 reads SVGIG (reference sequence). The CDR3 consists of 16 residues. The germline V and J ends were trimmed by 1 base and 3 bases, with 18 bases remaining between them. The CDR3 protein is CAWSGAGRRGYTEAFF. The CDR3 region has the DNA TGTGCCTGGAGTGGGGCAGGGAGGAGGGGGTACACTGAAGCTTTCTTT.

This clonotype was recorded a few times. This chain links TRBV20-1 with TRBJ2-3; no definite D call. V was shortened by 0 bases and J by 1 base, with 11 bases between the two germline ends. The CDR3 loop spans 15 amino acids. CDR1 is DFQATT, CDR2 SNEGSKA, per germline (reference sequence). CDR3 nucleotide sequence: TGCAGTGCTAGAGAGTTAACCGTCGGCACAGATACGCAGTATTTT. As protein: CSARELTVGTDTQYF.

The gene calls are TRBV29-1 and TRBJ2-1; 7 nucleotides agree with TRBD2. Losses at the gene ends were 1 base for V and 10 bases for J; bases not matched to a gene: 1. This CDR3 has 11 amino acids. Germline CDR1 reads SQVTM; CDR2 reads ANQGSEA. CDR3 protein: CSVEGGSEQFF. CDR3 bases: TGCAGCGTTGAAGGCGGGAGCGAGCAGTTCTTC.

The CDR3 DNA reads TGTGCCAGCATTGAGATGTCAGATACGCAGTATTTT. This encodes CASIEMSDTQYF. The V gene is TRBV27, the J gene TRBJ2-3; D is ambiguous. Germline-derived CDR1 and CDR2 are MNHEY and SMNVEV (reference sequence). The V end lost 7 bases, the J end lost 4 bases, and 9 bases lay between the germline ends. CDR3 length equals 12 residues.

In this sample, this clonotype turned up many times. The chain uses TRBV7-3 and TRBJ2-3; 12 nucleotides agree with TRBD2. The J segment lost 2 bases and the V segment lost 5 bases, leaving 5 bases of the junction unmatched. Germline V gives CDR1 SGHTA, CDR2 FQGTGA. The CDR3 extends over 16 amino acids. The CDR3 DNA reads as TGTGCCAGCAGCACGGGACTAGCGGGCTCCACAGATACGCAGTATTTT. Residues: CASSTGLAGSTDTQYF.

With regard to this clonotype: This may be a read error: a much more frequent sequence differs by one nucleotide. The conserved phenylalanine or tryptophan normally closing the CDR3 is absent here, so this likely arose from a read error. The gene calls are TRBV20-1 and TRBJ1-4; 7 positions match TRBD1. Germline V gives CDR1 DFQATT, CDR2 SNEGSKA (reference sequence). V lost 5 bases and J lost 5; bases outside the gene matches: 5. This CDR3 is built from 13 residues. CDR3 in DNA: TGCAGTGCTCAGACAGGGTCCAATGAAAAACTGTTTTCT. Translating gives CSAQTGSNEKLFS.

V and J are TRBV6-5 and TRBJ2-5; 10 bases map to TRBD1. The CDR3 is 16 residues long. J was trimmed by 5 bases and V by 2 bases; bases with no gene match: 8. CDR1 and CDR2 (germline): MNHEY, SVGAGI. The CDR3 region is CASSYRGTGVGETQYF. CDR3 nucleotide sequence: TGTGCCAGCAGTTACCGCGGGACAGGGGTCGGTGAGACCCAGTACTTC.

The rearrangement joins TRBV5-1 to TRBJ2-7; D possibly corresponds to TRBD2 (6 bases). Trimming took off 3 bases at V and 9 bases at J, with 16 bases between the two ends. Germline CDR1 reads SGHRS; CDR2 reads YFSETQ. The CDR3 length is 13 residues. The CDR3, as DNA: TGCGCCAGCAGCTACAGGAGGGGACTCAGGCAGTACGTC. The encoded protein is CASSYRRGLRQYV.

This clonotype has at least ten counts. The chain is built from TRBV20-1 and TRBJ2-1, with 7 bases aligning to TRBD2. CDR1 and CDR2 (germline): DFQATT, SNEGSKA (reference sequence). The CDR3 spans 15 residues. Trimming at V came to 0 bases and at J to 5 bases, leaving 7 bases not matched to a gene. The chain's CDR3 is CSARDLRGGDNEQFF. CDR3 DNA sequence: TGCAGTGCTAGAGATCTAAGGGGAGGGGACAATGAGCAGTTCTTC.

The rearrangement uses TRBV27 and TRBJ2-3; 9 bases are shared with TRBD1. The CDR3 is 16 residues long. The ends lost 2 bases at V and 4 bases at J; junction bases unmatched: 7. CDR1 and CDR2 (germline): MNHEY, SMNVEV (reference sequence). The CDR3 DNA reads TGTGCCAGCAGTTTACCTTACAGGGGGCGCGCAGATACGCAGTATTTT. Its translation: CASSLPYRGRADTQYF.

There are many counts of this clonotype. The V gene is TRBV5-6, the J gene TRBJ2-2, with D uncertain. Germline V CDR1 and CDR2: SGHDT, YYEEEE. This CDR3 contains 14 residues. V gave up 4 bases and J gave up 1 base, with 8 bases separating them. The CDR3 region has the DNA TGTGCCAGCAGCCCTGGCATGAACACCGGGGAGCTGTTTTTT. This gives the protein CASSPGMNTGELFF.

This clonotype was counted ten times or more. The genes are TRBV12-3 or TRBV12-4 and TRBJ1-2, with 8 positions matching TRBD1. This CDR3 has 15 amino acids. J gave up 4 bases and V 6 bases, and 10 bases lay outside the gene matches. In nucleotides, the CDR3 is TGTGCCAGCAGCGAGACAGGGGCTGGATTCTATGGCTACACCTTC. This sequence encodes CASSETGAGFYGYTF.

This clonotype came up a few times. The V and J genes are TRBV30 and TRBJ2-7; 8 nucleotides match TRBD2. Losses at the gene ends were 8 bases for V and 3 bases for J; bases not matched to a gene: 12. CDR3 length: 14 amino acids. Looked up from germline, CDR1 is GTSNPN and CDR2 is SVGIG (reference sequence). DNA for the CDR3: TGTGCCGCCGACCGGGGGGGTTCAGGCTACGAGCAGTACTTC. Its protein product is CAADRGGSGYEQYF.

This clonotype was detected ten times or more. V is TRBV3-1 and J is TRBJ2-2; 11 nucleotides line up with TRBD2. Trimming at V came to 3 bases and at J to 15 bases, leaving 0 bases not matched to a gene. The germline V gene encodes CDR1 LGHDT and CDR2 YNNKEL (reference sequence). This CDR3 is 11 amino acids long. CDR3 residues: CASSQTSGVFF. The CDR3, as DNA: TGTGCCAGCAGCCAGACTAGCGGGGTGTTTTTT.

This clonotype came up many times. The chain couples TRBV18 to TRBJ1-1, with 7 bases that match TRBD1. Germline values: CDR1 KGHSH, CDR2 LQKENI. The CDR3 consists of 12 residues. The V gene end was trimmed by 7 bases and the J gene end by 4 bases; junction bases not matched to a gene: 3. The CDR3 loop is CASFEGATEAFF. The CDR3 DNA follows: TGTGCCAGCTTCGAGGGGGCCACTGAAGCTTTCTTT.

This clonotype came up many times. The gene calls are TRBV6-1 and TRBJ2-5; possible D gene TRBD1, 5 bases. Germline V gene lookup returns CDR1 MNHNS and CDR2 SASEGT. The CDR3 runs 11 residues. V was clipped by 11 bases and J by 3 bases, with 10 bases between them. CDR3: CAVRGEETQYF. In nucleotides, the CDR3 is TGTGCCGTTAGGGGCGAAGAGACCCAGTACTTC.